This TCR beta chain appears in the sequencing data of a study of radiation and T cells in renal cell carcinoma. Time point meaning: blood 4 weeks post-SBRT, at nephrectomy. The treatment was: 15 Gy SBRT to primary tumor, nephrectomy 4 weeks later. Nephrectomy followed 15 Gy stereotactic body radiation by 4 weeks. After SBRT, blood was collected at 2 and 4 weeks, plus baseline. The tumor was a clear cell renal cell carcinoma. Comments on this clone: Its antigen is not identified.

Study-wide findings and caveats: Pretreatment tumor biopsies were lacking, so baseline clonotypes are unknown.

Germline V CDR1 and CDR2: SGHKS, YYEKEE (reference sequence). Unmatched junction bases numbered 12, after V lost 4 bases and J lost 3 bases. The CDR3 totals 17 residues. Libraries were prepared by immunoSEQ multiplex PCR; TCRdb keeps only in-frame clonotypes and omits some of them. The repertoire holds around 170,000 clones, with about 88% as singletons. The chain carries TRBV5-5 and TRBJ1-1, with 10 nucleotides matching TRBD1. Sequencing was performed on blood, taken from a patient whose treatment included radiotherapy and nephrectomy. The receptor comes from a woman between 45 and 65 years old with renal cell carcinoma. CDR3 region: CASSIRQGAKGDTEAFF. The CDR3 coding sequence is TGTGCCAGCAGCATTAGACAGGGGGCAAAGGGGGACACTGAAGCTTTCTTT.